A single sample gave rise to the 16 T cell receptor beta chains below, sequenced in a study of cytomegalovirus exposure and HLA in healthy donors. The primer mix had 60 Vbeta and 13 Jbeta primers. Method: immunoSEQ multiplex PCR; TCRdb's copy keeps in-frame clones and lacks some. The repertoire holds 150,000 to 200,000 clones, with 80% as singletons. The source material was PBMCs. The receptor set was obtained from a man aged 35 to 55 in good health and CMV-seropositive.

V gene TRBV10-2 combines with J gene TRBJ1-5; TRBD1 is a possible D gene (5 bases). Germline CDR1 reads WSHSY; CDR2 reads SAAADI. Trimming pared 0 bases from V and 2 bases from J, leaving 14 bases between. CDR3 length equals 17 residues. CDR3 region: CASSESPGSPGNQPQHF. The CDR3 DNA reads TGCGCCAGCAGTGAGTCGCCAGGGTCGCCGGGCAATCAGCCCCAGCATTTT.

The chain uses TRBV7-2 and TRBJ2-5; 16 nucleotides align to TRBD2. The CDR3 contains 18 residues. CDR1 and CDR2 (germline): SGHTA, FQGNSA. V was clipped by 1 base and J by 4 bases; unmatched bases: 6. The CDR3 coding sequence is TGTGCCAGCAGCTTAGATGGGACTAGCGGGGGGGCGGGAGAGACCCAGTACTTC. It codes for CASSLDGTSGGAGETQYF.

V is TRBV6-5 and J is TRBJ2-7; D may be TRBD2 (5 bases). The CDR3 loop spans 14 amino acids. Germline-derived CDR1 and CDR2 are MNHEY and SVGAGI. Trimming took off 4 bases at V and 3 bases at J, with 13 bases between the two ends. CDR3: CASSSGVRIYEQYF. DNA for the CDR3: TGTGCCAGCAGTTCCGGGGTACGAATCTACGAGCAGTACTTC.

This clone showed up just once. This chain links TRBV5-1 with TRBJ1-2; D might be TRBD1 (5 bases). CDR1 SGHRS and CDR2 YFSETQ come from the germline V gene. This CDR3 contains 13 residues. The ends were cut back, 2 bases at V and 4 bases at J, with 9 bases in the middle. The CDR3 DNA follows: TGCGCCAGCAGCTTAGACAGCCTCTATGGCTACACCTTC. Translating gives CASSLDSLYGYTF.

The chain has TRBV7-2 and TRBJ2-5; no clear D. CDR1 and CDR2 from the germline V gene are SGHTA and FQGNSA. The CDR3 length is 13 residues. Trimming took off 2 bases at V and 2 bases at J, with 6 bases between the two ends. The CDR3 sequence is CASSLLLQETQYF. In DNA, the CDR3 is TGTGCCAGCAGCTTATTGTTACAAGAGACCCAGTACTTC.

The chain has TRBV5-4 and TRBJ1-1; 9 bases are shared with TRBD1. CDR1 and CDR2 (germline): SGHNT, YYREEE (reference sequence). The CDR3 has 15 amino acids. With V trimmed by 0 bases and J by 10 bases, 10 bases remained unmatched. For the CDR3, the DNA is TGTGCCAGCAGCTTGGGCGAAACTGGACAGGGGTCAGCTTTCTTT. Its protein is CASSLGETGQGSAFF.

A remark on this clone: Other DNA sequences in the same sample also yield this CDR3. The V call is TRBV30, the J call TRBJ2-5, with 10 bases identical to TRBD2. The CDR3 length is 14 residues. Trimming cost V 4 bases and J 5 bases; bases outside gene matches: 7. CDR1 is GTSNPN, CDR2 SVGIG, per germline (reference sequence). The CDR3 is CAWTSGGLRETQYF. The CDR3 DNA is TGTGCCTGGACTAGCGGGGGCCTCCGTGAGACCCAGTACTTC.

This chain uses TRBV18 with TRBJ2-3; a possible D gene is TRBD2 (6 bases). V lost 3 bases and J lost 3, with 10 bases in between. In germline, CDR1 is KGHSH, CDR2 LQKENI. This CDR3 comprises 14 residues. DNA of the CDR3: TGTGCCAGCTCACCTCTTGGGGGGACAGATACGCAGTATTTT. It encodes CASSPLGGTDTQYF.

This rearrangement joins TRBV7-9 to TRBJ2-7, with D tentatively TRBD1 (6 bases). The CDR3 extends over 13 amino acids. V gave up 11 bases and J gave up 12 bases, with 26 bases separating them. CDR1 and CDR2 (germline): SEHNR, FQNEAQ (reference sequence). For the CDR3, the DNA is TGTGCCTCCTCCCTGAGGGCTGAGGGGGTGGCGTACTTC. It encodes CASSLRAEGVAYF.

This chain connects TRBV4-1 to TRBJ1-5, with D perhaps TRBD1 (6 bases). The CDR3 runs to 15 residues. Trimming removed 0 bases from V and 2 bases from J, with 8 bases in between. Germline values: CDR1 MGHRA, CDR2 YSYEKL. CDR3 DNA: TGCGCCAGCAGCCAAGAGGGGGCCGGCAATCAGCCCCAGCATTTT. It encodes CASSQEGAGNQPQHF.

DNA of the CDR3: TGTGCCAGCAGCCCCGGTGGTGATCCGAACTATGGCTACACCTTC. It specifies CASSPGGDPNYGYTF. This rearrangement joins TRBV7-3 to TRBJ1-2; D not resolved. Trimming removed 5 bases from V and 2 bases from J, with 15 bases in between. The CDR3 covers 15 residues. The germline gives CDR1 SGHTA, CDR2 FQGTGA.

This sequence joins TRBV30 and TRBJ2-7, with 11 nucleotides matching TRBD2. Trimming removed 3 bases from V and 3 bases from J; junction bases left unmatched: 7. Germline loops: CDR1 GTSNPN, CDR2 SVGIG (reference sequence). The CDR3 runs 15 residues. The DNA for the CDR3 is TGTGCCTGGAGCTCCCTAGCGGGGGGCCGCTACGAGCAGTACTTC. This sequence encodes CAWSSLAGGRYEQYF.

The table lists this clone with a few counts. The genes are TRBV7-3 and TRBJ1-1; 8 bases line up with TRBD1. The germline V gene has CDR1 SGHTA and CDR2 FQGTGA. V shed 8 bases and J 3 bases; nucleotides not matched to a gene: 14. There are 16 residues in the CDR3. Here the CDR3 reads CASPETGDRSYTEAFF. The CDR3, as DNA: TGTGCCAGCCCGGAGACAGGGGATAGGAGCTACACTGAAGCTTTCTTT.

The V and J genes are TRBV29-1 and TRBJ1-5; 8 bases line up with TRBD1. CDR1 is SQVTM and CDR2 is ANQGSEA in the germline V gene. The CDR3 spans 12 residues. J lost 6 bases, V lost 7 bases, and 5 bases had no gene match. DNA for the CDR3: TGCAGCGCAGGACAGGGCAGTCAGCCCCAGCATTTT. The encoded protein is CSAGQGSQPQHF.

This clone was seen once. V is TRBV5-1 and J is TRBJ2-3, with TRBD2 identical over 13 bases. Germline CDR1 reads SGHRS; CDR2 reads YFSETQ. The CDR3 contains 19 residues. J gave up 1 base and V 3 bases, and 11 bases lay outside the gene matches. The CDR3, as DNA: TGCGCCAGCAGCTCCGGCCTACTAGCGGGGGGGCCCGGCACAGATACGCAGTATTTT. Amino acid sequence: CASSSGLLAGGPGTDTQYF.

The chain joins TRBV9 to TRBJ1-4; TRBD1 agrees at 7 bases. The germline CDR1 and CDR2 sequences are SGDLS and YYNGEE. There are 16 residues in the CDR3. V lost 0 bases to trimming and J lost 6 bases; unmatched junction nucleotides: 8. Written as DNA, the CDR3 is TGTGCCAGCAGCGTAGCCCCGACAGGGCGCGATGAAAAACTGTTTTTT. This encodes CASSVAPTGRDEKLFF.